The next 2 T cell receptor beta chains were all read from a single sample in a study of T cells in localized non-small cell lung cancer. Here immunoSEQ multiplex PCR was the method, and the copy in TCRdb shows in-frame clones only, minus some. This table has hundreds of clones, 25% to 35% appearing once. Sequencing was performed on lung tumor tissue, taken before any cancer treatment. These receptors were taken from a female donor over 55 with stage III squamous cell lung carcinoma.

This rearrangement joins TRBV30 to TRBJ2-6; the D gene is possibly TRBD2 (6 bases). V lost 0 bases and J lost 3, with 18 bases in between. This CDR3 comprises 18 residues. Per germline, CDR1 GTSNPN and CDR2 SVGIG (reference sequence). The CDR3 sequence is CAWSVNVLGGSGANVLTF. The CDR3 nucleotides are TGTGCCTGGAGTGTAAATGTACTGGGGGGAAGTGGGGCCAACGTCCTGACTTTC. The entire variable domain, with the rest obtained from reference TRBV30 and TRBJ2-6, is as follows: SQTIHQWPATLVQPVGSPLSLECTVEGTSNPNLYWYRQAAGRGLQLLFYSVGIGQISSEVPQNLSASRPQDRQFILSSKKLLLSDSGFYLCAWSVNVLGGSGANVLTFGAGSRLTVL.

This chain's CDR3 is CASSILAGGSVDTQYF. The CDR3 region has the DNA TGTGCCAGTAGTATCCTAGCGGGGGGATCAGTCGATACGCAGTATTTT. The genes are TRBV19 and TRBJ2-3; 11 nucleotides match TRBD2. Germline V gives CDR1 LNHDA, CDR2 SQIVND (reference sequence). V dropped 3 bases and J dropped 6; count of bases not matched to a gene: 8. There are 16 residues in the CDR3.